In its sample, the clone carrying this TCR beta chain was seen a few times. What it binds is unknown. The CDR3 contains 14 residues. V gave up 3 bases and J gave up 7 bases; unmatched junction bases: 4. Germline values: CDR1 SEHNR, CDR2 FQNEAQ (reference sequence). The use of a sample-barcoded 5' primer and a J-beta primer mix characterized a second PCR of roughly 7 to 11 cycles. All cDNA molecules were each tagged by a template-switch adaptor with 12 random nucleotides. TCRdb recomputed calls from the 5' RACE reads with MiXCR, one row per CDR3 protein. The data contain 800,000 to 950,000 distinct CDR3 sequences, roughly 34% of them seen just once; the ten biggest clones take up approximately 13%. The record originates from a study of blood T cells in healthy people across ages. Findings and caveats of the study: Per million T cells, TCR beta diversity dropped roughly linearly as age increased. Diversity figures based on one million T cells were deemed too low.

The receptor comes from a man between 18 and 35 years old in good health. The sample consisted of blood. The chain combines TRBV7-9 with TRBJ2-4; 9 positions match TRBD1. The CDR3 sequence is CASSLGQGRNIQYF. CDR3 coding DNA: TGTGCCAGCAGCTTGGGACAGGGTCGGAACATTCAGTACTTC.